The clone carrying this T cell receptor (beta chain) was seen only a few times. Its antigen is as yet unknown. This record comes from a study of T cell clones after liver transplantation. Sequencing of dividing CFSE-low cells from the MLR defined alloreactive TCRbeta sequences. Pre-transplant recipient cells responded to graft donor PBMCs, splenocytes, lymph-node cells, or third-party PBMCs. Libraries were prepared by immunoSEQ multiplex PCR; TCRdb keeps only in-frame clonotypes and omits some of them. The sample has 1,300 or so clones, under 50% seen once; the top ten hold about 31%. Study conclusions and caveats: These preliminary findings come from unstandardized post-transplant sampling times.

The CDR3 covers 18 residues. Per the germline V gene, CDR1 is SGHTS and CDR2 is YDEGEE. Germline trimming cut 0 bases from V and 4 bases from J; bases unmatched to any gene: 8. Sample: CD4+ T cells from cultured PBMCs. This TCR was sampled from a human patient who received a liver transplant. Some of the T cells might come from the graft donor. The gene calls are TRBV5-8 and TRBJ2-1; 12 bases agree with TRBD2. DNA of the CDR3: TGTGCCAGCAGCTTGGACCTAGCGGGGGGGCTCAGGTACAATGAGCAGTTCTTC. Amino acid sequence: CASSLDLAGGLRYNEQFF.